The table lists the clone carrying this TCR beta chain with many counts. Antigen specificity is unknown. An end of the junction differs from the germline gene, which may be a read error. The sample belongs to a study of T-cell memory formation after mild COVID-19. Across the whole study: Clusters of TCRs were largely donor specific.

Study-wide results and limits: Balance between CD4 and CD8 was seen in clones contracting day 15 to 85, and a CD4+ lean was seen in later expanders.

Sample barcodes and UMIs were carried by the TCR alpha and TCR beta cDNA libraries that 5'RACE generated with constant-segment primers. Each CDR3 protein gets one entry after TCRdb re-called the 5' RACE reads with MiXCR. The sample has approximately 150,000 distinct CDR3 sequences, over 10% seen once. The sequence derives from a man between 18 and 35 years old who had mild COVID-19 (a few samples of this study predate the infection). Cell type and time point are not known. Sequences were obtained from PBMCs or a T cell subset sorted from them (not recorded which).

CDR3 loop: CASSLVQETQYF. Written as DNA, the CDR3 is TGTGCCAGCAGCTTAGTACAAGAGACCCAGTACTTC. V is TRBV12-3 or TRBV12-4 and J is TRBJ2-5; D uncertain. This CDR3 comprises 12 residues.